This T cell receptor beta chain derives from a study of T-cell memory formation after mild COVID-19. TCRdb re-called the 5' RACE reads through MiXCR, storing one row per CDR3 protein. The sample holds 100,000 or so distinct CDR3 sequences, roughly 11% seen once. Germline CDR1 reads LGHDT; CDR2 reads YNNKEL (reference sequence). The CDR3 has 13 amino acids. V shed 4 bases and J shed 3 bases, with 9 bases lying between them. This clonotype was picked up a small number of times. The TCR was taken from a man aged 18 to 35 who had mild COVID-19 (a few samples of this study predate the infection). Cell type and time point are not known. Sequences were obtained from PBMCs or a T cell subset sorted from them (not recorded which). The chain uses TRBV3-1 and TRBJ1-1; possible D gene TRBD1, 6 bases. This CDR3 is CASSLSGDTEAFF. In DNA, the CDR3 is TGTGCCAGCAGCCTTTCAGGGGACACTGAAGCTTTCTTT.